A selection of T cell receptor beta chains follows, all from one sample in a study of early T cells in non-severe SARS-CoV-2 infection. TCRdb reprocessed the 5' RACE reads with MiXCR, giving one entry per CDR3 protein. This sample has about 60,000 distinct CDR3 sequences; approximately 9.2% occur once, and the top ten carry roughly 3.2%. Sequences were obtained from whole blood. The receptors here all came from an adult who was a healthcare worker with PCR-confirmed SARS-CoV-2 infection or an uninfected control (not recorded which). Each CDR3 is given with its conserved first and last residue. The D gene is left open where the match is weak. Rows may omit the clone size; those that give it use once, few, many or a size class.

V gene	D gene	CDR3 length	J gene	clone size	CDR3 DNA	CDR3 protein
TRBV30	TRBD1	14	TRBJ1-5	.	TGTGCCTGGTCGCAGGGGGCGGTCAATCAGCCCCAGCATTTT	CAWSQGAVNQPQHF
TRBV20-1	TRBD2	16	TRBJ2-3	.	TGCAGTGCTAGAGACCCGGGACTAGCGATCACAGATACGCAGTATTTT	CSARDPGLAITDTQYF
TRBV20-1	.	15	TRBJ1-6	few	TGCAGTGCCCTCACCTTTCAGGGAGGGGATTCACCCCTCCACTTT	CSALTFQGGDSPLHF
TRBV4-2	.	13	TRBJ2-1	many	TGTGCCAGCAGCCATGCCGGGGAGCTCGAACGGTTCTTC	CASSHAGELERFF
TRBV6-2/TRBV6-3	.	16	TRBJ1-5	.	TGTGCCAGCAGCGACTCCAGTGGCCAGTGGAATCAGCCCCAGCATTTT	CASSDSSGQWNQPQHF
TRBV14	TRBD2	16	TRBJ2-5	few	TGTGCCAGCAGCCAAGAAGAAGCGGGAGTAAGGGGGACCCAGTACTTC	CASSQEEAGVRGTQYF
TRBV20-1	.	12	TRBJ2-1	many	TGCAGTGCTAGGGCGGCCTACAATGAGCAGTTCTTC	CSARAAYNEQFF
TRBV20-1	.	15	TRBJ2-7	many	TGCAGTGCTAGAGACGACGACAGGTTTGACTACGAGCAGTACTTC	CSARDDDRFDYEQYF
TRBV18	TRBD1	16	TRBJ2-2	.	TGTGCCAGCTCATCCCCAGGGGGCGCAGTGACCGGGGAGCTGTTTTTT	CASSSPGGAVTGELFF
TRBV6-1	.	16	TRBJ2-3	.	TGTGCCAGCAGTGAAGCGTTGGCCCGCTACACAGATACGCAGTATTTT	CASSEALARYTDTQYF
TRBV7-2	.	14	TRBJ2-5	few	TGTGCCAGCAGCCTCCCTCCGGGGTTAGAGACCCAGTACTTC	CASSLPPGLETQYF
TRBV5-5	TRBD1	14	TRBJ1-4	few	TGTGCCAGCAGCCTAACAGGGGATTACGAAAAACTGTTTTTT	CASSLTGDYEKLFF
TRBV9	.	16	TRBJ2-1	.	TGTGCCAGCAGCGCCGCGGGGCAGGGTGGGGCCAATGAGCAGTTCTTC	CASSAAGQGGANEQFF
TRBV29-1	.	11	TRBJ2-7	many	TGCAGCGTTGGGCACTCCTACGAGCAGTACTTC	CSVGHSYEQYF
TRBV5-1	TRBD1	16	TRBJ2-3	few	TGCGCCAGCAGCGAATACCGGGACAGGTTTTCAGATACGCAGTATTTT	CASSEYRDRFSDTQYF
TRBV25-1	TRBD2	14	TRBJ2-5	many	TGTGCCAGCAGTGGTTTAGCGGGAGACGAGACCCAGTACTTC	CASSGLAGDETQYF
TRBV4-2	TRBD1	16	TRBJ2-2	.	TGTGCCAGCAGCCCAAAGGGGACAGGGTCCACCGGGGAGCTGTTTTTT	CASSPKGTGSTGELFF
TRBV28	.	12	TRBJ2-3	few	TGTGCCAGCAGTTTCCGAGGGGATACGCAGTATTTT	CASSFRGDTQYF
TRBV7-2	TRBD1	15	TRBJ1-4	.	TGTGCCAGCAGCTTCCTAGGACAGGGAGGAGAAAAACTGTTTTTT	CASSFLGQGGEKLFF
TRBV28	TRBD2	14	TRBJ2-1	.	TGTGCCAGCAGACAGCGGGAGGGGTACAATGAGCAGTTCTTC	CASRQREGYNEQFF
TRBV7-2	TRBD1	15	TRBJ2-2	few	TGTGCCAGCAGTCCCCGGGACAGACACACCGGGGAGCTGTTTTTT	CASSPRDRHTGELFF
TRBV12-3/TRBV12-4	.	16	TRBJ1-2	many	TGTGCCAGCAGTCCCAGGGAGCAGAGGCCTAACTATGGCTACACCTTC	CASSPREQRPNYGYTF
TRBV6-6	.	13	TRBJ2-1	few	TGTGCCAGCAGTTACTCCATCAGGGGTGAGCAGTTCTTC	CASSYSIRGEQFF
TRBV7-6	TRBD2	18	TRBJ2-2	.	TGTGCCAGCAGCTTATATGGTAGCGGGAAGGGTTACGCCGGGGAGCTGTTTTTT	CASSLYGSGKGYAGELFF
TRBV14	TRBD1	15	TRBJ2-7	.	TGTGCCAGCAGCCAAAACGGGACAGTACTCTACGAGCAGTACTTC	CASSQNGTVLYEQYF
TRBV24-1	TRBD1	16	TRBJ2-1	many	TGTGCCACCAGTGACCATAGGGACAGGGGGGGCAATGAGCAGTTCTTC	CATSDHRDRGGNEQFF
TRBV25-1	TRBD2	19	TRBJ2-1	many	TGTGCCAGCAGTGAATCCCCGCCCCGACGTGGCGGGAGTTACAATGAGCAGTTCTTC	CASSESPPRRGGSYNEQFF
TRBV4-2	.	14	TRBJ1-5	few	TGTGCCAGCAGCCTGGGGACAAACAATCAGCCCCAGCATTTT	CASSLGTNNQPQHF
TRBV29-1	TRBD2	14	TRBJ2-1	few	TGCAGCGTCTCGACTAGCGGGAGTTACAATGAGCAGTTCTTC	CSVSTSGSYNEQFF
TRBV14	TRBD2	14	TRBJ2-5	.	TGTGCCAGCAGCGGACTAGCGGGTAGAGAGACCCAGTACTTC	CASSGLAGRETQYF
TRBV28	TRBD2	14	TRBJ2-5	.	TGTGCCAGCAGCTCTAGCGGGAGGGGAGAGACCCAGTACTTC	CASSSSGRGETQYF
TRBV10-3	TRBD1	11	TRBJ2-1	many	TGTGCCATCAGGTGGACAGGTGAGCAGTTCTTC	CAIRWTGEQFF
TRBV5-8	TRBD2	14	TRBJ2-7	.	TGTGCCACCGAGCGGGAGCGCATCTCCTACGAGCAGTACTTC	CATERERISYEQYF
TRBV2	TRBD2	11	TRBJ2-3	.	TGTGCCAGCAGTGAGCGGGAGGGCCTGTATTTT	CASSEREGLYF
TRBV5-1	TRBD1	15	TRBJ1-1	few	TGCGCCAGCAGCGCCAGGACAGGGCGAGCCACTGAAGCTTTCTTT	CASSARTGRATEAFF
TRBV12-3/TRBV12-4	.	13	TRBJ1-6	few	TGTGCCAGCAGTTTGGGCGATAATTCACCCCTCCACTTT	CASSLGDNSPLHF
TRBV7-6	TRBD1	16	TRBJ2-1	many	TGTGCCAGCAGCTTAGTCCGGGACAGGGGGCTTAATGAGCAGTTCTTC	CASSLVRDRGLNEQFF
TRBV12-3/TRBV12-4	.	14	TRBJ2-4	many	TGTGCCAGCAGTTACGAGGGAGCCAAAAACATTCAGTACTTC	CASSYEGAKNIQYF
TRBV4-1	TRBD1	16	TRBJ1-2	many	TGCGCCAGCAGCCTTCACGGATTAGGGGGCAGCTATGGCTACACCTTC	CASSLHGLGGSYGYTF
TRBV25-1	.	15	TRBJ2-6	.	TGTGCCAGCAGCGACCGAGCCTCTGGGGCCAACGTCCTGACTTTC	CASSDRASGANVLTF
TRBV6-2/TRBV6-3	.	14	TRBJ2-1	many	TGTGCCAGCAGTTACCCGGACACCTACAATGAGCAGTTCTTC	CASSYPDTYNEQFF
TRBV20-1	.	15	TRBJ1-1	.	TGCAGTGCTAGAGATCTAGGAGGGGGAGGGACTGAAGCTTTCTTT	CSARDLGGGGTEAFF
TRBV27	TRBD2	17	TRBJ2-7	.	TGTGCCAGCAGTTACGGACTAGCGGCTCTATTCTCCTACGAGCAGTACTTC	CASSYGLAALFSYEQYF
TRBV29-1	TRBD1	13	TRBJ1-4	.	TGCAGCGTAGCCGGGACAGGGGGGCAAAAACTGTTTTTT	CSVAGTGGQKLFF
TRBV3-1	.	15	TRBJ2-7	many	TGTGCCAGCAGCCAAGATGAGGGGCTAGGCTACGAGCAGTACTTC	CASSQDEGLGYEQYF
TRBV7-6	.	16	TRBJ2-5	many	TGTGCCAGCAGCTTAGTGGGCGGAGGGACGGAAGAGACCCAGTACTTC	CASSLVGGGTEETQYF
TRBV5-5	.	13	TRBJ2-7	few	TGTGCCAGCAGCTTGGTACACGACTACGAGCAGTACTTC	CASSLVHDYEQYF
TRBV6-5	TRBD1	14	TRBJ1-4	few	TGTGCCAGCCGGACAGGGGGCGGTAATGAAAAACTGTTTTTT	CASRTGGGNEKLFF
TRBV15	TRBD2	17	TRBJ2-7	many	TGTGCCACCAGCAGAGATATGAGCGGACTAGCGGGACCCGAGCAGTACTTC	CATSRDMSGLAGPEQYF